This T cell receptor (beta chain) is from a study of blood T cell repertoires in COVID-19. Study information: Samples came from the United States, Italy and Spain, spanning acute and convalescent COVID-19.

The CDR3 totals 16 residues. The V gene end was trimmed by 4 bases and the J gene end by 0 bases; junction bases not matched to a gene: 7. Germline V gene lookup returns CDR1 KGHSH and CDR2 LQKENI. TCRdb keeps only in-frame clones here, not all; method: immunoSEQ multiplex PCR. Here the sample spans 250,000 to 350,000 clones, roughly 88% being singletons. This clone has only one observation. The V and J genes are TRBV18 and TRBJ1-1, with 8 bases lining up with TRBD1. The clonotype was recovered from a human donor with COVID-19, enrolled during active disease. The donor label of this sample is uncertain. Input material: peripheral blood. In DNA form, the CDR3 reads TGTGCCAGCTCACTCTTGACAGGGGCGATGAACACTGAAGCTTTCTTT. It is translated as CASSLLTGAMNTEAFF. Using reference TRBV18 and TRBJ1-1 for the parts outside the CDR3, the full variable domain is NAGVMQNPRHLVRRRGQEARLRCSPMKGHSHVYWYRQLPEEGLKFMVYLQKENIIDESGMPKERFSAEFPKEGPSILRIQQVVRGDSAAYFCASSLLTGAMNTEAFFGQGTRLTVV.